One and the same sample provided the 16 T cell receptor beta chains below, sequenced in a study of vaccination effects on CD4 cells after COVID-19. Data came from immunoSEQ multiplex PCR; TCRdb stores just in-frame clones and leaves some out. This sample has roughly 41,000 clones, with under 70% found just once. These receptors' targets are unknown. Sequencing followed a ViraFEST assay step that expanded antigen-specific CD4+ T cells with viral peptide pools. CD4+ T cell isolation took place after 10 days of culture. Prior SARS-CoV-2 infection was absent in the vaccine recipients, as shown by negative nucleocapsid antibodies. This material consisted of CD4+ T cells from PBMCs cultured with HCoV-OC43 spike peptides, taken before COVID-19 vaccination. Regarding subset: HCoV-OC43 spike overlapping peptide pool stimulation. These receptors were obtained from a human donor who received a COVID-19 vaccine.

V is TRBV27 and J is TRBJ2-7; 8 nucleotides line up with TRBD2. V gave up 2 bases and J gave up 3 bases; unmatched junction bases: 3. Germline V gene data show CDR1 as MNHEY and CDR2 as SMNVEV (reference sequence). This CDR3 comprises 14 residues. As DNA, the CDR3 is TGTGCCAGCAGTTTAGGCGGGGGGATCTACGAGCAGTACTTC. Its protein is CASSLGGGIYEQYF.

The chain couples TRBV28 to TRBJ1-6, with TRBD1 matching over 8 bases. V trimming: 3 bases; J trimming: 3 bases; junction bases outside the gene matches: 1. Germline values: CDR1 MDHEN, CDR2 SYDVKM. This CDR3 comprises 15 residues. The CDR3 DNA is TGTGCCAGCAGTTTGACAGGGGTCTATAATTCACCCCTCCACTTT. It encodes CASSLTGVYNSPLHF.

V is TRBV24-1 and J is TRBJ2-1; weak D call: TRBD2 (6 bases). V was cut by 5 bases and J by 0 bases, with 10 bases left in between. This CDR3 comprises 15 residues. Germline loops: CDR1 KGHDR, CDR2 SFDVKD. The CDR3 nucleotides are TGTGCCACCAGTGGGGACTCGAGCTCCTACAATGAGCAGTTCTTC. It specifies CATSGDSSSYNEQFF.

This clone was observed a handful of times. This chain connects TRBV28 to TRBJ1-3; D uncertain. Between the trimmed V and J ends, which lost 8 bases and 0 bases, there was a span of 8 bases. Germline CDR1 MDHEN, CDR2 SYDVKM. The CDR3 is 13 residues long. CDR3 bases: TGTGCCAGCGAAAGGAACTCTGGAAACACCATATATTTT. It translates to CASERNSGNTIYF.

The chain recombines TRBV7-9 with TRBJ1-3; the D gene is possibly TRBD1 (6 bases). Per germline, CDR1 SEHNR and CDR2 FQNEAQ (reference sequence). Trimming removed 3 bases from V and 1 base from J, with 13 bases in between. This CDR3 comprises 16 residues. In nucleotides, the CDR3 is TGTGCCAGCAGCTTGGCAGGGGCGATATCTGGAAACACCATATATTTT. This translates into CASSLAGAISGNTIYF.

J is TRBJ2-1 and V is TRBV20-1; no firm D call. Trimming removed 4 bases from V and 6 bases from J, with 7 bases in between. The CDR3 consists of 11 residues. Germline assignment: CDR1 DFQATT and CDR2 SNEGSKA (reference sequence). This CDR3 reads CSATPVNEQFF. CDR3 nucleotides: TGCAGTGCTACTCCCGTCAATGAGCAGTTCTTC.

The rearrangement uses TRBV20-1 and TRBJ2-3, with TRBD2 identical over 7 bases. V lost 3 bases to trimming and J lost 0 bases; unmatched junction nucleotides: 6. Germline CDR1 is DFQATT and CDR2 is SNEGSKA (reference sequence). The length of the CDR3 is 15 residues. The CDR3 nucleotides read TGCAGTGCTAGTTTTGCTAGCGGTAGCACAGATACGCAGTATTTT. Encoded protein: CSASFASGSTDTQYF.

The chain recombines TRBV19 with TRBJ1-1; D is unresolved. Germline V gives CDR1 LNHDA, CDR2 SQIVND (reference sequence). Trimming took off 3 bases at V and 1 base at J, with 15 bases between the two ends. CDR3 size: 16 residues. The CDR3, as DNA: TGTGCCAGTAGTATCGAGGTGGCGAGGCCGAACACTGAAGCTTTCTTT. Encoded protein: CASSIEVARPNTEAFF.

The chain links TRBV25-1 to TRBJ2-3; no clear D gene. Germline-derived CDR1 and CDR2 are MGHDK and SYGVNS. The CDR3 has 13 residues. Trimming stripped 2 bases from V and 1 base from J, with 4 bases between. The CDR3 loop is CASSEGRTDTQYF. The DNA of the CDR3 is TGTGCCAGCAGTGAAGGACGCACAGATACGCAGTATTTT.

The chain is built from TRBV11-3 and TRBJ2-5; D perhaps matches TRBD2 (5 bases). Deletions cut 2 bases from V and 5 bases from J, with 9 bases between. The CDR3 sequence is 13 residues long. Germline V gives CDR1 SGHNT, CDR2 YENEEA. The CDR3: CASSLTGSETQYF. CDR3 nucleotides: TGTGCCAGCAGCTTAACTGGGAGCGAGACCCAGTACTTC.

The V gene is TRBV12-3 or TRBV12-4, the J gene TRBJ1-1; D might be TRBD1 (6 bases). Trimming stripped 3 bases from V and 11 bases from J, with 13 bases between. This CDR3 is 12 amino acids long. Here the CDR3 reads CASSLWGAQAFF. The DNA for the CDR3 is TGTGCCAGCAGTTTGTGGGGGGCTCAGGCTTTCTTT.

The V call is TRBV2, the J call TRBJ2-7; TRBD1 matches 9 bases. J lost 1 base, V lost 6 bases, and 4 bases had no gene match. The CDR3 consists of 14 residues. Per germline, CDR1 SNHLY and CDR2 FYNNEI. CDR3: CASSPDRGSYEQYF. For the CDR3, the DNA is TGTGCCAGCAGCCCGGACAGGGGATCCTACGAGCAGTACTTC.

The V gene is TRBV3-1 (or the pseudogene TRBV3-2), the J gene TRBJ2-1, with D unclear. Germline V CDR1 and CDR2: LGHDT, YNNKEL (reference sequence). V lost 4 bases and J 6 bases, leaving 4 bases between the germline ends. This CDR3 is built from 11 residues. The CDR3 DNA follows: TGTGCCAGCAGCCGAACCAATGAGCAGTTCTTC. Translation gives CASSRTNEQFF.

The gene calls are TRBV2 and TRBJ2-2, with 11 nucleotides matching TRBD2. The length of the CDR3 is 16 residues. V gave up 4 bases and J gave up 6 bases; unmatched junction bases: 7. The germline V gene has CDR1 SNHLY and CDR2 FYNNEI. CDR3 region: CASSVTSGESAGELFF. DNA for the CDR3: TGTGCCAGCAGTGTGACTAGCGGGGAAAGCGCCGGGGAGCTGTTTTTT.

This clone was seen a few times. The chain employs TRBV29-1 and TRBJ2-2; 8 nucleotides match TRBD1. This CDR3 comprises 15 residues. Germline CDR1 and CDR2: SQVTM and ANQGSEA. Unmatched junction bases numbered 11, after V lost 6 bases and J lost 5 bases. The CDR3 loop reads CSVLYRTGRTGELFF. The CDR3 region has the DNA TGCAGCGTCTTATATAGGACAGGGCGGACCGGGGAGCTGTTTTTT.

CDR3 protein: CASSLDVLAGGHEQYF. In nucleotides, the CDR3 is TGTGCCAGCAGCTTAGATGTACTAGCGGGAGGGCATGAGCAGTACTTC. The chain combines TRBV7-8 with TRBJ2-7; 13 nucleotides agree with TRBD2. Germline V gene data show CDR1 as SGHVS and CDR2 as FQNEAQ. The junction had 7 bases not matched to a gene; V was cut back by 1 base and J by 7 bases. The CDR3 loop spans 16 amino acids.